These 25 T cell receptor beta chains share one sample of origin, sequenced in a study of immune evolution from preneoplasia to lung adenocarcinoma. Sequenced by immunoSEQ multiplex PCR; TCRdb stores in-frame clones only, minus some. The sample carries under 45,000 clones, roughly 80% recorded once. Sequenced: FFPE invasive lung adenocarcinoma tissue. The receptors come from a person between 55 and 69 years old with lung adenocarcinoma.

The V call is TRBV7-3, the J call TRBJ2-1; TRBD1 aligns across 10 bases. V lost 8 bases to trimming and J lost 5 bases; unmatched junction nucleotides: 6. Germline loops: CDR1 SGHTA, CDR2 FQGTGA. This CDR3 comprises 14 residues. The CDR3: CASSSGQGHNEQFF. The CDR3 region has the DNA TGTGCCAGCTCCTCGGGACAGGGGCACAATGAGCAGTTCTTC. The full variable domain, rest sourced from reference TRBV7-3 and TRBJ2-1, is GAGVSQTPSNKVTEKGKYVELRCDPISGHTALYWYRQSLGQGPEFLIYFQGTGAADDSGLPNDRFFAVRPEGSVSTLKIQRTERGDSAVYLCASSSGQGHNEQFFGPGTRLTVL.

The chain is built from TRBV7-2 and TRBJ1-2, with D unclear. This CDR3 contains 12 residues. The V gene's germline CDR1 is SGHTA and CDR2 FQGNSA. The germline V and J ends were trimmed by 1 base and 8 bases, with 8 bases remaining between them. CDR3 residues: CASSLEGWGYTF. CDR3 coding DNA: TGTGCCAGCAGCTTAGAGGGTTGGGGCTACACCTTC.

This clone turned up a few times. The chain uses TRBV5-1 and TRBJ2-1; TRBD2 aligns across 7 bases. The germline V gene encodes CDR1 SGHRS and CDR2 YFSETQ. The CDR3 spans 15 residues. Trimming cost V 5 bases and J 3 bases; bases outside gene matches: 8. The CDR3 spells CASSEMGGVYNEQFF. CDR3 sequence (DNA): TGCGCCAGCAGTGAGATGGGGGGGGTCTACAATGAGCAGTTCTTC.

V usage is TRBV2 and J usage is TRBJ1-5; no clear D. CDR3 length: 13 amino acids. V was shortened by 4 bases and J by 7 bases, with 11 bases between the two germline ends. Germline values: CDR1 SNHLY, CDR2 FYNNEI. DNA for the CDR3: TGTGCCAGCAGTGGAGAGGTGGGGCAGCCCCAGCATTTT. It is translated as CASSGEVGQPQHF.

The chain is built from TRBV29-1 and TRBJ2-1; D might be TRBD2 (5 bases). There are 13 residues in the CDR3. Trimming left V 4 bases short and J 7 bases short, with 14 bases between. The germline gives CDR1 SQVTM, CDR2 ANQGSEA. In DNA, the CDR3 is TGCAGCGTTGGGTGGGAGAAAATGAATGAGCAGTTCTTC. This sequence encodes CSVGWEKMNEQFF.

The chain is built from TRBV9 and TRBJ2-5; TRBD2 aligns across 8 bases. Germline-derived CDR1 and CDR2 are SGDLS and YYNGEE. V lost 0 bases to trimming and J lost 2 bases; unmatched junction nucleotides: 3. This CDR3 region has 15 residues. The CDR3 protein is CASSVGTSPQETQYF. For the CDR3, the DNA is TGTGCCAGCAGCGTAGGGACTAGCCCTCAAGAGACCCAGTACTTC.

This clone was counted only a few times. V and J are TRBV2 and TRBJ2-5; the match to TRBD2 covers 8 bases. The CDR3 extends over 13 amino acids. V was pared by 3 bases and J by 4 bases, with 1 base of the junction left unmatched. Germline assignment: CDR1 SNHLY and CDR2 FYNNEI. In nucleotides, the CDR3 is TGTGCCAGCAGTGATCGGGGGGGAGAGACCCAGTACTTC. Amino acids: CASSDRGGETQYF.

This clone was counted only a few times. This rearrangement joins TRBV7-2 to TRBJ1-5; 9 bases map to TRBD1. The CDR3 has 16 residues. V gave up 0 bases and J gave up 6 bases; unmatched junction bases: 6. CDR1 and CDR2 (germline): SGHTA, FQGNSA. CDR3 loop: CASSLAGTGTGQPQHF. Here the CDR3 DNA reads TGTGCCAGCAGCTTAGCTGGGACAGGGACGGGTCAGCCCCAGCATTTT.

The chain has TRBV28 and TRBJ1-1; 7 bases line up with TRBD1. In germline, CDR1 is MDHEN, CDR2 SYDVKM. After removal of 2 bases from V and 3 bases from J, the junction contained 6 bases not matched to a gene. This CDR3 is built from 15 residues. CDR3 sequence (DNA): TGTGCCAGCAGTTTACTAATTGGGACAGACACTGAAGCTTTCTTT. This translates into CASSLLIGTDTEAFF.

The chain combines TRBV4-2 with TRBJ2-5; D call uncertain. There are 14 residues in the CDR3. Germline V gene lookup returns CDR1 LGHNA and CDR2 YNFKEQ. Trimming cost V 0 bases and J 5 bases, with 10 bases left between them. The CDR3 loop reads CASSQDEAAETQYF. DNA for the CDR3: TGTGCCAGCAGCCAAGATGAGGCAGCGGAGACCCAGTACTTC.

The V call is TRBV7-6, the J call TRBJ2-5; 13 bases are a match to TRBD2. The germline V gene has CDR1 SGHVS and CDR2 FNYEAQ. The CDR3 covers 15 residues. V gave up 5 bases and J gave up 5 bases; unmatched junction bases: 5. The CDR3 bases are TGTGCCAGCAGCCCCCGACTAGCGGGAGGCGAGACCCAGTACTTC. This sequence encodes CASSPRLAGGETQYF.

This clone was found a few times. This chain joins TRBV11-1 and TRBJ2-1; D ambiguous. This CDR3 region has 12 residues. Trimming stripped 5 bases from V and 7 bases from J, with 9 bases between. CDR1 and CDR2 (germline): SGHAT, FQDESV (reference sequence). CDR3 bases: TGTGCCAGCAGCCAGAATTCAAATGAGCAGTTCTTC. Translation: CASSQNSNEQFF.

The rearrangement uses TRBV7-9 and TRBJ2-1; TRBD2 aligns across 13 bases. Per the germline V gene, CDR1 is SEHNR and CDR2 is FQNEAQ (reference sequence). The CDR3 length is 18 residues. V lost 1 base, J lost 2 bases, and 5 bases stayed unmatched. Written as DNA, the CDR3 is TGTGCCAGCAGCTTAGGACTAGCGGGAGGAGGCACCTACAATGAGCAGTTCTTC. Amino acids: CASSLGLAGGGTYNEQFF.

This clone came up a few times. This chain connects TRBV30 to TRBJ2-1, with 7 bases that match TRBD2. The V gene's germline CDR1 is GTSNPN and CDR2 SVGIG (reference sequence). This CDR3 is built from 13 residues. V was clipped by 5 bases and J by 5 bases; unmatched bases: 6. CDR3 nucleotides: TGTGCCTGGGCTAGCGGAAACCACAATGAGCAGTTCTTC. This sequence encodes CAWASGNHNEQFF.

V usage is TRBV6-1 and J usage is TRBJ2-7; D is possibly TRBD1 (6 bases). V lost 5 bases to trimming and J lost 0 bases, with 11 bases between them. From germline, CDR1 is MNHNS and CDR2 SASEGT. The CDR3 is 14 amino acids. In DNA, the CDR3 is TGTGCCAGCAGTAATGGGGACAACTCCTACGAGCAGTACTTC. Amino acids: CASSNGDNSYEQYF.

The chain couples TRBV7-2 to TRBJ2-2; 7 bases map to TRBD1. V trimming: 6 bases; J trimming: 2 bases; junction bases outside the gene matches: 6. The CDR3 length is 15 residues. Germline CDR1 SGHTA, CDR2 FQGNSA. CDR3 sequence reads: CASRKGQLNTGELFF. The DNA of the CDR3 is TGTGCCAGCAGGAAGGGACAGCTCAACACCGGGGAGCTGTTTTTT.

This chain joins TRBV28 and TRBJ1-4; D is unclear. Trimming shortened V by 6 bases and J by 0 bases, and 14 bases separated the two germline ends. Germline V CDR1 and CDR2: MDHEN, SYDVKM. This CDR3 contains 16 residues. Here the CDR3 DNA reads TGTGCCAGCAGCTCCCTGGCAGGCGCAACTAATGAAAAACTGTTTTTT. It yields the protein CASSSLAGATNEKLFF.

The genes are TRBV2 and TRBJ1-5; possible D gene TRBD1, 5 bases. This CDR3 comprises 13 residues. CDR1 and CDR2 from the germline V gene are SNHLY and FYNNEI. Trimming took off 6 bases at V and 1 base at J, with 7 bases between the two ends. The CDR3 reads CASRAGSNQPQHF. Written as DNA, the CDR3 is TGTGCCAGCAGGGCAGGGAGCAATCAGCCCCAGCATTTT.

Judged by abundance, this clone is medium-sized. The V call is TRBV7-9, the J call TRBJ1-3, with D uncertain. Trimming took 5 bases from V and 2 from J, leaving 13 bases between them. The CDR3 length is 15 residues. In germline, CDR1 is SEHNR, CDR2 FQNEAQ (reference sequence). Here the CDR3 DNA reads TGTGCCAGCAGCCCTTCTGCCAAGGCTGGAAACACCATATATTTT. This translates into CASSPSAKAGNTIYF.

The J gene is TRBJ1-4, the V gene TRBV15, with D possibly matching TRBD1 (6 bases). V lost 0 bases, J lost 5 bases, and 7 bases lay in between. Germline values: CDR1 LNHNV, CDR2 YYDKDF (reference sequence). The CDR3 totals 14 residues. CDR3 DNA: TGTGCCACCAGCAGAGACCAGGGGAATGAAAAACTGTTTTTT. As protein: CATSRDQGNEKLFF.

This clone turned up a few times. The chain is built from TRBV6-1 and TRBJ1-1; 7 bases match TRBD1. CDR3 length equals 14 residues. The V and J ends lost 2 bases and 5 bases, in that order; junction bases with no gene match: 5. CDR1 is MNHNS and CDR2 is SASEGT in the germline V gene. The DNA of the CDR3 is TGTGCCAGCAGTGAAACAGGGGAGTATACTGAAGCTTTCTTT. This gives the protein CASSETGEYTEAFF.

V gene TRBV7-6 combines with J gene TRBJ2-5; the D is unclear. CDR1 and CDR2 from the germline V gene are SGHVS and FNYEAQ. This CDR3 has 13 amino acids. Trimming pared 3 bases from V and 2 bases from J, leaving 7 bases between. CDR3 loop: CASSFHSQETQYF. CDR3 DNA sequence: TGTGCCAGCAGCTTTCACTCTCAAGAGACCCAGTACTTC.

The chain joins TRBV27 to TRBJ2-7; 8 nucleotides align to TRBD1. This CDR3 is built from 15 residues. Germline loops: CDR1 MNHEY, CDR2 SMNVEV (reference sequence). Trimming took 6 bases from V and 0 from J; bases not matched to a gene: 7. This CDR3 is CASSPGQGFSYEQYF. The CDR3, as DNA: TGTGCCAGCAGCCCAGGACAGGGTTTCTCCTACGAGCAGTACTTC.

The V and J genes are TRBV7-9 and TRBJ2-1; 10 bases are a match to TRBD2. The length of the CDR3 is 15 residues. Germline V gives CDR1 SEHNR, CDR2 FQNEAQ (reference sequence). J gave up 8 bases and V 1 base, and 5 bases lay outside the gene matches. The DNA of the CDR3 is TGTGCCAGCAGCTTAGGAAGCGGGAGGGCTGATGAGCAGTTCTTC. Its protein is CASSLGSGRADEQFF.

The table lists this clone with a count of one. This chain connects TRBV7-8 to TRBJ1-5; 8 bases line up with TRBD1. Germline V gene data show CDR1 as SGHVS and CDR2 as FQNEAQ. The J segment lost 4 bases and the V segment lost 3 bases, leaving 2 bases of the junction unmatched. This CDR3 is built from 14 residues. The CDR3 sequence: CASSFRDRNQPQHF. DNA for the CDR3: TGTGCCAGCAGCTTCCGGGACAGGAATCAGCCCCAGCATTTT. Variable domain in full (rest from reference TRBV7-8 and TRBJ1-5): GAGVSQSPRYKVAKRGQDVALRCDPISGHVSLFWYQQALGQGPEFLTYFQNEAQLDKSGLPSDRFFAERPEGSVSTLKIQRTQQEDSAVYLCASSFRDRNQPQHFGDGTRLSIL.